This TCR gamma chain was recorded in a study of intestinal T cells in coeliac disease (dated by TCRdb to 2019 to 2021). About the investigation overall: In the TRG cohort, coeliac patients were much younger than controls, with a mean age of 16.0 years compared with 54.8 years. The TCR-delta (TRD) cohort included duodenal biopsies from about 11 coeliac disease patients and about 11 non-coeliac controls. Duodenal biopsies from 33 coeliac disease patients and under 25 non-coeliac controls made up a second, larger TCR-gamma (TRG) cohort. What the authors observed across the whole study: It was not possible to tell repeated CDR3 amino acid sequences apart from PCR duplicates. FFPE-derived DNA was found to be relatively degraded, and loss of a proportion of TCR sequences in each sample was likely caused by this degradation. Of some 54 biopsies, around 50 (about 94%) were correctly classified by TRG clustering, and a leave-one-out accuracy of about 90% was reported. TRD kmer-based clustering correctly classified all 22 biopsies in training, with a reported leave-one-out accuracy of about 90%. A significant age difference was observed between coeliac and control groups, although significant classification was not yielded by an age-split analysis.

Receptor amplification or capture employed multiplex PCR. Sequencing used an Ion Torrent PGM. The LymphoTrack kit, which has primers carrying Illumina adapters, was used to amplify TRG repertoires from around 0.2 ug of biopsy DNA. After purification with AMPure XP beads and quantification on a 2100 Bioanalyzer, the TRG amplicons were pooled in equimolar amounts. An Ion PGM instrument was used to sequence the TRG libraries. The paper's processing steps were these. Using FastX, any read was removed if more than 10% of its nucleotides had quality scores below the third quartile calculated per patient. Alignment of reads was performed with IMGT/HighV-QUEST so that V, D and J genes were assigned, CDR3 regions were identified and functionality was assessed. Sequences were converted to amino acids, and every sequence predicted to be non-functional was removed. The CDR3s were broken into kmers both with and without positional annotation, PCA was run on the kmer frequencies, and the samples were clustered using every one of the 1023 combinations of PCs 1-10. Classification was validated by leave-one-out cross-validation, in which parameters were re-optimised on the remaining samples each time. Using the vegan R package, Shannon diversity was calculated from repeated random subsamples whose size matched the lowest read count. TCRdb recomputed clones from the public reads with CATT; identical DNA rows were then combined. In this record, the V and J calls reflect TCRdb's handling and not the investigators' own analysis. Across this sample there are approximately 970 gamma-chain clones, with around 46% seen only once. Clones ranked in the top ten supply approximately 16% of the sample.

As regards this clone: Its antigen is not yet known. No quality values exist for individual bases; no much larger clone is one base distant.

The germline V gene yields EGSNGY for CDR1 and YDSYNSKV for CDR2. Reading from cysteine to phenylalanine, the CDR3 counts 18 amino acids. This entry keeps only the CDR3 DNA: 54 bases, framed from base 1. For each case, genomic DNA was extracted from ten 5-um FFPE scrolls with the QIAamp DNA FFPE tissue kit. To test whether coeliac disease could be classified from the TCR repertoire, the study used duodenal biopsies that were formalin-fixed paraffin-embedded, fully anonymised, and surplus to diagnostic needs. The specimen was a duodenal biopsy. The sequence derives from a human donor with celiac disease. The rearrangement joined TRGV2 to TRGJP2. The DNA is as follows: TGTGCACCTGGGACAGAAGGGGTACTAGGAGGTAGTGATTGGATCAAGACGTTT. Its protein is CAPGTEGVLGGSDWIKTF.